This entry lists 17 T cell receptor beta chains sequenced from one sample in a study of T-cell reconstitution after alpha-beta-depleted transplantation in children. It was with unique molecular identifiers that the TCRbeta library was prepared. TCRdb re-analysed the PCR reads in MiXCR, keeping a single row per CDR3 protein. Among roughly 500,000 distinct CDR3 sequences, about 18% were seen once, and the ten largest hold 2.5% to 4%. This specimen was PBMCs from the stem cell graft donor, taken from the stem cell graft. These receptors came from a human donor who donated a stem cell graft to a child with acute lymphoblastic leukemia.

This clonotype was found a few times. The gene calls are TRBV9 and TRBJ2-5; possibly TRBD2 for D (5 bases). Germline V gives CDR1 SGDLS, CDR2 YYNGEE. Trimming pared 1 base from V and 3 bases from J, leaving 13 bases between. This CDR3 is built from 15 residues. CDR3: CASSVRGGYEETQYF. The DNA of the CDR3 is TGTGCCAGCAGCGTAAGAGGAGGATACGAAGAGACCCAGTACTTC.

The genes are TRBV5-1 and TRBJ2-2; D not certain. Deletions cut 0 bases from V and 7 bases from J, with 7 bases between. This CDR3 contains 13 residues. CDR1 and CDR2 (germline): SGHRS, YFSETQ. CDR3 amino acids: CASSLGVRGELFF. CDR3 in DNA: TGCGCCAGCAGCTTGGGCGTCCGCGGGGAGCTGTTTTTT.

This clonotype appeared a few times. The rearrangement links TRBV15 to TRBJ2-3; D ambiguous. This CDR3 spans 14 amino acids. Germline-derived CDR1 and CDR2 are LNHNV and YYDKDF (reference sequence). Trimming removed 0 bases from V and 2 bases from J, with 6 bases in between. DNA for the CDR3: TGTGCCACCAGCAGAGATCCAGACACAGATACGCAGTATTTT. Protein: CATSRDPDTDTQYF.

This clonotype was seen only a few times. The chain employs TRBV11-2 and TRBJ2-3; TRBD2 agrees at 7 bases. The CDR3 runs to 16 residues. Germline loops: CDR1 SGHAT, CDR2 FQNNGV. The V and J ends lost 4 bases and 1 base, in that order; junction bases with no gene match: 8. Here the CDR3 DNA reads TGTGCCAGCAGCTACTCCAGCGGGATACGCACAGATACGCAGTATTTT. Amino acid sequence: CASSYSSGIRTDTQYF.

The rearrangement uses TRBV5-1 and TRBJ1-2; D gene ambiguous. The CDR3 loop spans 15 amino acids. Germline CDR1 reads SGHRS; CDR2 reads YFSETQ. Between the trimmed V and J ends, which lost 0 bases and 3 bases, there was a span of 12 bases. For the CDR3, the DNA is TGCGCCAGCAGCTTGGCTACGACCGTCGACTATGGCTACACCTTC. It specifies CASSLATTVDYGYTF.

The chain employs TRBV6-5 and TRBJ2-1; 8 bases are shared with TRBD2. The CDR3 runs 14 residues. Germline V gives CDR1 MNHEY, CDR2 SVGAGI. Trimming took 4 bases from V and 6 from J; bases not matched to a gene: 5. CDR3 amino acids: CASSLPGGPNEQFF. The CDR3 bases are TGTGCCAGCAGTTTACCGGGAGGGCCCAATGAGCAGTTCTTC.

The chain couples TRBV9 to TRBJ2-3; TRBD1 or TRBD2 may be the D gene (5 bases each). V gave up 7 bases and J gave up 4 bases, with 19 bases separating them. The CDR3 contains 15 residues. Germline-derived CDR1 and CDR2 are SGDLS and YYNGEE. CDR3 coding DNA: TGTGCCAGCTCACCGCAGGGAGTGAGGGCAGATACGCAGTATTTT. Translation gives CASSPQGVRADTQYF.

This clonotype turned up a few times. V gene TRBV10-3 combines with J gene TRBJ2-1; D uncertain. Germline CDR1 is ENHRY and CDR2 is SYGVKD. CDR3 length: 13 amino acids. Trimming took 2 bases from V and 4 from J, leaving 6 bases between them. The CDR3 sequence is CAISEPRYNEQFF. For the CDR3, the DNA is TGTGCCATCAGTGAGCCGAGGTACAATGAGCAGTTCTTC.

This clonotype was counted only a few times. The genes are TRBV7-3 and TRBJ2-2; 9 bases are a match to TRBD2. The V and J ends lost 2 bases and 3 bases, in that order; junction bases with no gene match: 16. The germline V gene has CDR1 SGHTA and CDR2 FQGTGA. The CDR3 loop spans 20 amino acids. DNA of the CDR3: TGTGCCAGCAGCTTATTTGCGCTAGCGGGACTCGGGCGGGACACCGGGGAGCTGTTTTTT. Translation gives CASSLFALAGLGRDTGELFF.

This clonotype came up a few times. The rearrangement links TRBV12-3 or TRBV12-4 to TRBJ2-7; 7 bases align to TRBD1. Germline trimming cut 5 bases from V and 2 bases from J; bases unmatched to any gene: 3. There are 13 residues in the CDR3. The CDR3 protein is CASSDRAPYEQYF. The CDR3, as DNA: TGTGCCAGCAGTGACAGGGCGCCCTACGAGCAGTACTTC.

In this sample, this clonotype turned up a few times. The chain couples TRBV9 to TRBJ1-3, with TRBD1 as a possible D gene (6 bases). This CDR3 is built from 15 residues. Per the germline V gene, CDR1 is SGDLS and CDR2 is YYNGEE. Deletions cut 0 bases from V and 2 bases from J, with 9 bases between. CDR3 in DNA: TGTGCCAGCAGCGTAGACAGGGTGCCTGGAAACACCATATATTTT. Protein: CASSVDRVPGNTIYF.

The chain uses TRBV12-3 or TRBV12-4 and TRBJ2-1; 16 bases line up with TRBD2. V was pared by 2 bases and J by 10 bases, with 20 bases of the junction left unmatched. The CDR3 contains 21 residues. The CDR3 sequence: CASSLPSPGLAGGYGDREQFF. The CDR3 coding sequence is TGTGCCAGCAGTTTACCTAGTCCGGGACTAGCGGGAGGGTACGGCGACAGGGAGCAGTTCTTC.

This chain joins TRBV20-1 and TRBJ2-3; D not certain. This CDR3 region has 12 residues. Trimming removed 2 bases at V and 2 bases at J, with 5 bases between. Germline V CDR1 and CDR2: DFQATT, SNEGSKA (reference sequence). CDR3 nucleotides: TGCAGTGCTAGATACATCACAGATACGCAGTATTTT. As protein: CSARYITDTQYF.

The sample holds a few counts of this clonotype. The genes are TRBV20-1 and TRBJ2-7; 7 nucleotides line up with TRBD1. The CDR3 contains 15 residues. Germline values: CDR1 DFQATT, CDR2 SNEGSKA (reference sequence). Trimming removed 0 bases from V and 4 bases from J; junction bases left unmatched: 9. The CDR3 coding sequence is TGCAGTGCTAGAGATCTATACAGGGGAGCGTACGAGCAGTACTTC. Its translation is CSARDLYRGAYEQYF.

This sequence joins TRBV2 and TRBJ2-2, with 8 bases lining up with TRBD2. Unmatched junction bases numbered 8, after V lost 1 base and J lost 7 bases. Per the germline V gene, CDR1 is SNHLY and CDR2 is FYNNEI. This CDR3 is built from 16 residues. The CDR3 coding sequence is TGTGCCAGCAGTGAAGGCCCCGGGAGGGCCAACGGGGAGCTGTTTTTT. This gives the protein CASSEGPGRANGELFF.

The chain carries TRBV7-8 and TRBJ1-2; possibly TRBD1 for D (6 bases). Trimming cost V 6 bases and J 4 bases, with 18 bases left between them. The CDR3 has 15 residues. CDR1 and CDR2 from the germline V gene are SGHVS and FQNEAQ. The chain's CDR3 is CASSRDNYASYGYTF. In DNA form, the CDR3 reads TGTGCCAGCAGTCGGGACAACTATGCCTCCTATGGCTACACCTTC. The full variable domain, its missing parts supplied by reference TRBV7-8 and TRBJ1-2, is GAGVSQSPRYKVAKRGQDVALRCDPISGHVSLFWYQQALGQGPEFLTYFQNEAQLDKSGLPSDRFFAERPEGSVSTLKIQRTQQEDSAVYLCASSRDNYASYGYTFGSGTRLTVV.

This clonotype was seen a few times. The gene calls are TRBV24-1 and TRBJ2-2; unclear D gene. V was shortened by 7 bases and J by 5 bases, with 4 bases between the two germline ends. The CDR3 extends over 11 amino acids. The V gene's germline CDR1 is KGHDR and CDR2 SFDVKD. CDR3 nucleotides: TGTGCCACCAGGGGGACCGGGGAGCTGTTTTTT. Translation: CATRGTGELFF.